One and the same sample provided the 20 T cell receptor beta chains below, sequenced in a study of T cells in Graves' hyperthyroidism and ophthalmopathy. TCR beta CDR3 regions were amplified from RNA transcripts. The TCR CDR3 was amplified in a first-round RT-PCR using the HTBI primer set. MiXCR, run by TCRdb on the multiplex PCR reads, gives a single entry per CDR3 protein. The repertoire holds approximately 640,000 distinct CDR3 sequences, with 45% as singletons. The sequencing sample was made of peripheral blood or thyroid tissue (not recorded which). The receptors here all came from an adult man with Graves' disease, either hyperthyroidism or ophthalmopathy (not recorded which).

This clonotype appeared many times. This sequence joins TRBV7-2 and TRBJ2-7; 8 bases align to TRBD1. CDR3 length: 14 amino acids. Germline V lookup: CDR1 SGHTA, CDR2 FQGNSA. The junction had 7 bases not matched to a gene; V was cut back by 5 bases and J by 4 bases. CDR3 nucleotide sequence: TGTGCCAGCAGCCGGGACAGGCTTATGTACGAGCAGTACTTC. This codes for CASSRDRLMYEQYF.

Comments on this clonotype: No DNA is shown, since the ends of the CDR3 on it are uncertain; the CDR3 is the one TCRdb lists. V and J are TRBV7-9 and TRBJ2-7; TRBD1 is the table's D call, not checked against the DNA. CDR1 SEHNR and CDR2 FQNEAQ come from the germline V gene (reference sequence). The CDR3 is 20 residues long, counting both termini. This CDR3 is CASSFYICSARGTGPYEQYF.

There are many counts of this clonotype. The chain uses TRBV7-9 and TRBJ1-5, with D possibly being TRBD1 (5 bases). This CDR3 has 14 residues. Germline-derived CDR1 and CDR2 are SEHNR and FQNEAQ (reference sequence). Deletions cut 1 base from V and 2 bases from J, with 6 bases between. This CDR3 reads CASSLGGRNQPQHF. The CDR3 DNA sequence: TGTGCCAGCAGCTTAGGGGGCCGCAATCAGCCCCAGCATTTT.

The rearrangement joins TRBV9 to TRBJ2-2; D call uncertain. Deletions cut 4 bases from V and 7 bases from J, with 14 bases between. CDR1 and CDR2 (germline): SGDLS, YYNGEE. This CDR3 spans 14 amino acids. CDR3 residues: CASSPKGSVGELFF. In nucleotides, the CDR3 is TGTGCCAGCAGCCCCAAGGGATCGGTCGGGGAGCTGTTTTTT.

The CDR3 loop reads CASSEAPNQDYGYTF. CDR3 sequence (DNA): TGCGCCAGCAGCGAGGCGCCTAATCAGGACTATGGCTACACCTTC. The chain has TRBV5-1 and TRBJ1-2, with D unclear. CDR3 size: 15 residues. The V gene's germline CDR1 is SGHRS and CDR2 YFSETQ. The germline V and J ends were trimmed by 4 bases and 3 bases, with 16 bases remaining between them.

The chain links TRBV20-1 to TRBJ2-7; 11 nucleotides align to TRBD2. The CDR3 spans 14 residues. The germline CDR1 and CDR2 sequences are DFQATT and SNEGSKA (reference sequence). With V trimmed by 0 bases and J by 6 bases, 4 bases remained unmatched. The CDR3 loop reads CSARDTSGGGEQYF. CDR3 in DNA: TGCAGTGCTAGAGATACTAGCGGGGGCGGCGAGCAGTACTTC.

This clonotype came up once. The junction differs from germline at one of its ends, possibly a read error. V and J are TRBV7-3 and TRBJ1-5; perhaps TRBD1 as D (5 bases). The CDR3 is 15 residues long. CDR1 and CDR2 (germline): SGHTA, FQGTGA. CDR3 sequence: CASSPQEGANQPQHF. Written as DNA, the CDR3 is TGCGCCAGCAGCCCGCAGGAAGGGGCTAATCAGCCCCAGCATTTT.

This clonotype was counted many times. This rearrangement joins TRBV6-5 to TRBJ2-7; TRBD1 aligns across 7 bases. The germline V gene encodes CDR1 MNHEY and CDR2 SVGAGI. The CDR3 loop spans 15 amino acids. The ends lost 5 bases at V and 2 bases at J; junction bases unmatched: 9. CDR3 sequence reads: CASSGQQGRAYEQYF. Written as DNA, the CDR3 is TGTGCCAGCAGTGGACAACAGGGGCGCGCCTACGAGCAGTACTTC.

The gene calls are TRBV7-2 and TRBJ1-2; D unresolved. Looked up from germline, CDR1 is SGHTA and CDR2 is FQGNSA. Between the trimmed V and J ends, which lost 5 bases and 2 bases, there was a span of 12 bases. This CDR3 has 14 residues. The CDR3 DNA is TGTGCCAGCAGCCAAGGTTTAGGGAACTATGGCTACACCTTC. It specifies CASSQGLGNYGYTF.

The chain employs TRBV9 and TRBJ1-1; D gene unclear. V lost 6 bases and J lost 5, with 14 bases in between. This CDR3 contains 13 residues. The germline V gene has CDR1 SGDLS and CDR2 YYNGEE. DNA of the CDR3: TGTGCCAGCACAGGCCCCGGAGGGACTGAAGCTTTCTTT. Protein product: CASTGPGGTEAFF.

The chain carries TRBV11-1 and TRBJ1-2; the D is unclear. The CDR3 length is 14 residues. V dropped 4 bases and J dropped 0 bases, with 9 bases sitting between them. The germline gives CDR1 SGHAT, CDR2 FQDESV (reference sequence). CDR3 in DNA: TGTGCCAGCAGCTCGACACCTACTAACTATGGCTACACCTTC. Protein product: CASSSTPTNYGYTF.

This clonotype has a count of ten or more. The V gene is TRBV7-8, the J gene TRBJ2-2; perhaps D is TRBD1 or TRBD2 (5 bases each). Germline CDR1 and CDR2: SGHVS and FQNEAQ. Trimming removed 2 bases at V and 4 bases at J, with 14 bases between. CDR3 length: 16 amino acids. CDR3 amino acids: CASSLPVGAGTGELFF. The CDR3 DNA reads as TGTGCCAGCAGCTTACCGGTTGGGGCGGGCACCGGGGAGCTGTTTTTT.

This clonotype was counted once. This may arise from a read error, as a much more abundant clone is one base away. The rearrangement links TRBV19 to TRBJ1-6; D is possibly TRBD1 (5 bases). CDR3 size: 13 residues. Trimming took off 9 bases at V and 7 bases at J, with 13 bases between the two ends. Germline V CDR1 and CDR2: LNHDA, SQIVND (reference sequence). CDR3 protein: CASGQGPNSPLHF. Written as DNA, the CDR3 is TGTGCCAGCGGCCAGGGACCGAATTCACCCCTCCACTTT.

The CDR3 here is CASSLWGTGGNSPLHF. The CDR3 coding sequence is TGTGCCAGCAGTTTATGGGGAACAGGGGGGAATTCACCCCTCCACTTT. V usage is TRBV25-1 and J usage is TRBJ1-6; 8 bases agree with TRBD1. Germline V CDR1 and CDR2: MGHDK, SYGVNS. V shed 5 bases, J shed 7 bases, and the junction held 10 bases outside the gene matches. CDR3 length: 16 amino acids.

The chain's CDR3 is CAISPLQGLAEAFF. Here the CDR3 DNA reads TGTGCCATCAGTCCTTTACAGGGTTTGGCTGAAGCTTTCTTT. V is TRBV10-3 and J is TRBJ1-1, with D possibly TRBD1 on 6 matching bases. Germline loops: CDR1 ENHRY, CDR2 SYGVKD. V lost 5 bases, J lost 6 bases, and 16 bases lay in between. The length of the CDR3 is 14 residues.

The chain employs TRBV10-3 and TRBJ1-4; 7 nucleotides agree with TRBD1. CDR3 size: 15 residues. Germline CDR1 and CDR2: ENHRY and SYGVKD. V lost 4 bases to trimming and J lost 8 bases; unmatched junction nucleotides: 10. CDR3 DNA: TGTGCCATCAGTGGGACAGGCCTTGGAAGCGAAAAACTGTTTTTT. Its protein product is CAISGTGLGSEKLFF.

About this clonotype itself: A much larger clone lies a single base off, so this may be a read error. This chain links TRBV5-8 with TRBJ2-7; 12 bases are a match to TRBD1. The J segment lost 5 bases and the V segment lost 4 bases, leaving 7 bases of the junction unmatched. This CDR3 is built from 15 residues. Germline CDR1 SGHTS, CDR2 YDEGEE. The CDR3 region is CASSAGQGATHEQYF. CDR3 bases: TGTGCCAGCAGCGCGGGACAGGGGGCGACCCACGAGCAGTACTTC.

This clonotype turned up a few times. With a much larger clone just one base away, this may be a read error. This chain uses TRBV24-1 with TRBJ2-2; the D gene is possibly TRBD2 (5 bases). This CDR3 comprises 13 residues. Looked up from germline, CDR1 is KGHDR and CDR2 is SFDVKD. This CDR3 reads CATSVPNTGEPFF. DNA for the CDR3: TGTGCCACCAGTGTACCGAACACCGGGGAGCCGTTTTTT.

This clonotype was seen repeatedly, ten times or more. CDR3 coding DNA: TGTGCCAGCAGTGATACGGGACTGAACACCGGGGAGCTGTTTTTT. It specifies CASSDTGLNTGELFF. V and J are TRBV2 and TRBJ2-2, with D possibly matching TRBD2 (6 bases). This CDR3 comprises 15 residues. Between the trimmed V and J ends, which lost 3 bases and 1 base, there was a span of 9 bases. Germline loops: CDR1 SNHLY, CDR2 FYNNEI. The complete variable domain, with remaining parts taken from reference TRBV2 and TRBJ2-2, reads EPEVTQTPSHQVTQMGQEVILRCVPISNHLYFYWYRQILGQKVEFLVSFYNNEISEKSEIFDDQFSVERPDGSNFTLKIRSTKLEDSAMYFCASSDTGLNTGELFFGEGSRLTVL.

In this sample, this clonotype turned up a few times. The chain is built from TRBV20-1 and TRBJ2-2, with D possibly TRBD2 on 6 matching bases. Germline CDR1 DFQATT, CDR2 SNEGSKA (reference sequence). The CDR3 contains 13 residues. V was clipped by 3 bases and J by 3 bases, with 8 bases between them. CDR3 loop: CSARTRYTGELFF. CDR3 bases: TGCAGTGCTAGGACTAGGTACACCGGGGAGCTGTTTTTT.